The rows below give T cell receptor beta chains drawn from one sample of a study of T cells in Graves' hyperthyroidism and ophthalmopathy. TCRdb independently ran MiXCR on the multiplex PCR reads; one entry per CDR3 protein. This sample has a few hundred thousand distinct CDR3 sequences, with 15% to 20% found just once. Sequencing was done on a sample of blood. Source of these receptors: an older woman with Graves' ophthalmopathy. The CDR3 runs from the conserved cysteine through the conserved F or W. The D gene is left open where the match is weak. Clone size is stated in some rows and not others, as once, few, many or a class when expanded.

j_call v_call clone_size d_call cdr3_aa cdr3_nt
TRBJ1-5 TRBV30 NA NA CAWTTDGDQPQHF TGTGCCTGGACCACCGACGGGGATCAGCCCCAGCATTTT
TRBJ1-1 TRBV15 NA NA CATSRVGESEAFF TGTGCCACCAGCAGAGTCGGGGAGTCCGAAGCTTTCTTT
TRBJ2-5 TRBV7-6 NA TRBD1 CASSTLDRIQETQYF TGTGCCAGCAGCACCCTGGACAGGATACAAGAGACCCAGTACTTC
TRBJ1-4 TRBV20-1 NA NA CSAAASIGLSTNEKLFF TGCAGTGCCGCAGCCTCCATAGGGCTCTCAACTAATGAAAAACTGTTTTTT
TRBJ2-3 TRBV27 few TRBD2 CASRRLAGGSTDTQYF TGTGCCAGCAGGCGACTAGCGGGAGGCAGCACAGATACGCAGTATTTT
TRBJ1-1 TRBV4-2 NA TRBD1 CASSQEFRGGTEAFF TGTGCCAGCAGCCAAGAATTCAGGGGGGGGACTGAAGCTTTCTTT
TRBJ1-3 TRBV7-2 NA NA CASRQGGGSTIYF TGTGCCAGCAGGCAGGGAGGTGGAAGCACCATATATTTT
TRBJ2-7 TRBV7-2 many TRBD2 CASSLTSREWDEQYF TGTGCCAGCAGCTTAACTTCGCGGGAGTGGGACGAGCAGTACTTC
TRBJ2-2 TRBV7-9 few NA CASSRRTTDGWGTGELFF TGTGCCAGCAGCCGACGAACGACGGATGGGTGGGGCACCGGGGAGCTGTTTTTT
TRBJ1-2 TRBV7-2 NA TRBD1 CASSPPLGQEYYGYTF TGTGCCAGCAGCCCACCCCTGGGACAGGAGTACTATGGCTACACCTTC
TRBJ1-5 TRBV6-1 NA NA CASTAGVRNQPQHF TGTGCCAGCACCGCAGGGGTGCGGAATCAGCCCCAGCATTTT
TRBJ2-6 TRBV7-2 NA NA CASSSRGGNSGANVLTF TGTGCCAGCAGCTCCCGTGGAGGAAACTCTGGGGCCAACGTCCTGACTTTC
TRBJ2-3 TRBV7-2 many NA CASSLASLLDSTDTQYF TGTGCCAGCAGCTTAGCCTCCTTGCTTGACAGCACAGATACGCAGTATTTT
TRBJ2-7 TRBV20-1 many TRBD2 CSARTSPFSYEQYF TGCAGTGCCAGGACTAGCCCCTTCTCCTACGAGCAGTACTTC
TRBJ2-7 TRBV27 many NA CASSSLDFISSYEQYF TGTGCCAGCAGTTCCTTGGACTTTATCAGCTCCTACGAGCAGTACTTC
TRBJ1-1 TRBV4-1 NA NA CASSQDRRVFGRTEAFF TGCGCCAGCAGCCAAGATCGTAGGGTATTTGGTCGGACTGAAGCTTTCTTT
TRBJ2-7 TRBV7-2 many TRBD2 CASSPRLAGGVFSEQYF TGTGCCAGCAGCCCAAGACTAGCGGGGGGCGTGTTTTCCGAGCAGTACTTC
TRBJ1-1 TRBV7-9 few NA CASSFNLRGSEAFF TGTGCCAGCAGCTTTAATTTGAGGGGGAGTGAAGCTTTCTTT
TRBJ2-2 TRBV9 NA TRBD2 CASSVPSGSPVGELFF TGTGCCAGCAGCGTCCCTAGCGGGAGCCCCGTCGGGGAGCTGTTTTTT
TRBJ1-2 TRBV6-1 NA TRBD1 CASRMTGFREPYGYTF TGTGCCAGCAGGATGACAGGGTTCAGGGAACCCTATGGCTACACCTTC
TRBJ1-1 TRBV12-3/TRBV12-4 many NA CASRRTGRRNTEAFF TGTGCCAGCAGACGTACGGGACGGCGGAACACTGAAGCTTTCTTT
TRBJ1-5 TRBV28 many NA CASSLLGGMGQPQHF TGTGCCAGCAGTTTACTCGGGGGGATGGGTCAGCCCCAGCATTTT
TRBJ2-5 TRBV7-2 once NA CASRPSMGGKTQYF TGTGCCAGCAGACCCAGTATGGGGGGCAAGACCCAGTACTTC
TRBJ1-2 TRBV9 few TRBD1 CASTRTGSGYTF TGTGCCAGCACCCGGACAGGGAGCGGCTACACCTTC
TRBJ1-1 TRBV12-3/TRBV12-4 many NA CASSFILNYPTEAFF TGTGCCAGCAGTTTTATCTTGAATTACCCAACTGAAGCTTTCTTT
TRBJ2-7 TRBV6-2/TRBV6-3 many NA CASSPTGSYEQYF TGTGCCAGCAGTCCGACGGGGTCCTACGAGCAGTACTTC
TRBJ1-3 TRBV3-1 many NA CASSQAGHGNTIYF TGTGCCAGCAGCCAGGCGGGACACGGAAACACCATATATTTT
TRBJ2-5 TRBV3-1 many TRBD2 CASSQGGGSLETQYF TGTGCCAGCAGCCAAGGCGGCGGGAGTCTGGAGACCCAGTACTTC
TRBJ2-5 TRBV7-2 many TRBD2 CASSPRLAGDQETQYF TGTGCCAGCAGCCCCCGACTAGCGGGAGACCAAGAGACCCAGTACTTC
TRBJ1-6 TRBV4-3 many NA CASSQGAGGSPLHF TGCGCCAGCAGCCAAGGAGCAGGCGGGTCACCCCTCCACTTT
TRBJ2-1 TRBV12-3/TRBV12-4 many TRBD2 CASSLGTRVAEQFF TGTGCCAGCAGTTTAGGGACTAGGGTTGCTGAGCAGTTCTTC
TRBJ1-4 TRBV5-1 few TRBD1 CASSQVGTGNEKLFF TGCGCCAGCAGCCAGGTCGGGACAGGGAATGAAAAACTGTTTTTT
TRBJ2-3 TRBV11-2 many TRBD2 CASSLEGLHTDTQYF TGTGCCAGCAGCCTCGAGGGACTACACACAGATACGCAGTATTTT
TRBJ2-3 TRBV28 NA TRBD2 CASSFSGRDSDTQYF TGTGCCAGCAGTTTTAGCGGGAGGGATTCAGATACGCAGTATTTT
TRBJ1-2 TRBV27 many NA CASSFDRTVNYGYTF TGTGCCAGCAGTTTCGACCGGACAGTCAACTATGGCTACACCTTC
TRBJ2-3 TRBV3-1 many NA CASSQARSGDTDTQYF TGTGCCAGCAGCCAAGCAAGATCGGGAGACACAGATACGCAGTATTTT
TRBJ2-2 TRBV7-8 many TRBD1 CASSQPIGQADTGELFF TGTGCCAGCAGCCAACCCATCGGACAGGCGGACACCGGGGAGCTGTTTTTT
TRBJ2-1 TRBV11-2 many NA CASSLGPGRLTYNEQFF TGTGCCAGCAGCTTAGGGCCAGGTCGACTTACCTACAATGAGCAGTTCTTC
TRBJ2-7 TRBV5-6 NA NA CASSRRDTRFYEQYF TGTGCCAGCAGCCGCCGGGACACGCGCTTCTACGAGCAGTACTTC
TRBJ2-1 TRBV28 many NA CASSLSYLGSYNEQFF TGTGCCAGCAGTTTATCGTATCTCGGCTCCTACAATGAGCAGTTCTTC
TRBJ2-3 TRBV20-1 few NA CSARDTPVGVGQYF TGCAGTGCTAGAGATACCCCAGTCGGGGTTGGGCAGTATTTT
TRBJ2-1 TRBV20-1 many NA CSASESNEQFF TGCAGTGCTAGTGAGAGCAATGAGCAGTTCTTC
TRBJ1-4 TRBV20-1 many TRBD1 CSAPIGTGKLFF TGCAGTGCTCCCATCGGGACAGGGAAACTGTTTTTT
TRBJ1-4 TRBV2 many NA CASSENLGSNEKLFF TGTGCCAGCAGTGAGAATTTGGGGTCTAATGAAAAACTGTTTTTT
TRBJ1-2 TRBV18 many NA CASSPTRTVSATF TGTGCCAGCTCACCCACGAGGACAGTATCTGCCACCTTC
TRBJ2-1 TRBV7-9 many NA CASSRSGSGTYNEQFF TGTGCCAGCAGCCGGTCCGGAAGCGGAACCTACAATGAGCAGTTCTTC
TRBJ2-7 TRBV11-2 NA NA CASSLKPSLTGIPYEQYF TGTGCCAGCAGCTTAAAGCCGTCGTTAACCGGTATCCCCTACGAGCAGTACTTC
TRBJ2-3 TRBV4-3 NA NA CASSQEGHGSTDTQYF TGCGCCAGCAGCCAAGAAGGCCATGGCAGCACAGATACGCAGTATTTT
TRBJ2-5 TRBV4-3 many NA CASSQDVFLETQYF TGCGCCAGCAGCCAAGATGTGTTCTTGGAGACCCAGTACTTC
TRBJ1-5 TRBV30 NA NA CAWSVYGQVGNQPQHF TGTGCCTGGAGTGTTTACGGCCAGGTCGGCAATCAGCCCCAGCATTTT
TRBJ2-1 TRBV7-9 many NA CASSQFGAGYNEQFF TGTGCCAGCAGCCAATTCGGGGCAGGCTACAATGAGCAGTTCTTC
TRBJ2-2 TRBV7-8 NA NA CASSPPVMNTGELFF TGTGCCAGCAGCCCCCCCGTGATGAACACCGGGGAGCTGTTTTTT
TRBJ2-7 TRBV12-3/TRBV12-4 many NA CASSLTTLYEQYF TGTGCCAGCAGTCTTACGACTCTCTACGAGCAGTACTTC
TRBJ2-6 TRBV5-6 NA TRBD1 CASSFDRGVRGANVLTF TGTGCCAGCAGCTTTGACAGGGGAGTGAGAGGGGCCAACGTCCTGACTTTC
TRBJ1-5 TRBV2 many NA CASTVGGYQPQHF TGTGCCAGCACCGTGGGGGGATATCAGCCCCAGCATTTT
TRBJ2-4 TRBV20-1 many NA CSAGPTRSKNIQYF TGCAGTGCTGGCCCGACTAGGTCCAAAAACATTCAGTACTTC
TRBJ1-2 TRBV28 few NA CASSLRTAHYGYTF TGTGCCAGCAGTTTAAGGACAGCCCACTATGGCTACACCTTC
TRBJ2-2 TRBV19 NA NA CASSQEGTGELFF TGTGCCAGTAGTCAGGAGGGGACCGGGGAGCTGTTTTTT
TRBJ1-1 TRBV6-5 many NA CASSYRVSRLVSAEAFF TGTGCCAGCAGTTACAGGGTTTCTAGACTAGTTTCCGCTGAAGCTTTCTTT
TRBJ2-3 TRBV12-3/TRBV12-4 many NA CASSPHLAVAGDTQYF TGTGCCAGCAGCCCGCACTTAGCGGTGGCGGGAGATACGCAGTATTTT